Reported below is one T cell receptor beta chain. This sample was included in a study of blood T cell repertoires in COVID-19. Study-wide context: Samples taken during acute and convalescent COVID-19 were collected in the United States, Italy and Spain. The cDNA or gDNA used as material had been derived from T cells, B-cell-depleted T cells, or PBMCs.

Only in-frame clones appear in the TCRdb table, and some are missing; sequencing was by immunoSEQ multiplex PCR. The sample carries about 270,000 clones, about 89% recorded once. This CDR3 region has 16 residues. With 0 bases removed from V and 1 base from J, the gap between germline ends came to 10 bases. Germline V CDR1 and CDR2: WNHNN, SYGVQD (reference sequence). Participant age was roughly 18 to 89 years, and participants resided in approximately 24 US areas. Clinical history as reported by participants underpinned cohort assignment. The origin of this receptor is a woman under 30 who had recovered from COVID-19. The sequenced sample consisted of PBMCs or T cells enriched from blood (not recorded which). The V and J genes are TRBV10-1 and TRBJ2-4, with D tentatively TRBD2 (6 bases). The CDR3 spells CASSESRGLAKNIQYF. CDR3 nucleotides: TGCGCCAGCAGTGAGTCCCGGGGACTGGCCAAAAACATTCAGTACTTC.